This T cell receptor (beta chain) emerged from a study of blood T cell repertoires in COVID-19. Whole-study context: Sites in the United States, Italy and Spain provided acute and convalescent COVID-19 samples. The analysed material was cDNA or gDNA that came from T cells, B-cell-depleted T cells, or PBMCs.

Produced via immunoSEQ multiplex PCR; TCRdb's table is partial and in-frame only. The table shows some 130,000 clones, with more than 75% occurring only once. The receptor comes from a man aged 50-59 years with active COVID-19. Input material: peripheral blood.

As DNA, the CDR3 is TGTGCCAGTAGCCCTATACAGGGGGGGACCGGGGAGCTGTTTTTT. As protein: CASSPIQGGTGELFF. The J gene is TRBJ2-2, the V gene TRBV19, with D tentatively TRBD1 (8 bases). The CDR3 contains 15 residues. The V and J ends lost 6 bases and 5 bases respectively, with 16 bases between them. Germline V gene lookup returns CDR1 LNHDA and CDR2 SQIVND (reference sequence).